This TCR beta chain was retrieved from a study of CD8 T cells in Susac syndrome. The CDR3 extends over 11 amino acids. V was pared by 9 bases and J by 7 bases, with 9 bases between. With random hexamers, reverse transcription was performed on about 0.5 to 1 ug of RNA. With immunoSEQ multiplex PCR, TCR beta CDR3 was amplified across 54 Vbeta and 13 Jbeta. TCRdb recomputed calls from the immunoSEQ multiplex PCR reads with MiXCR, one row per CDR3 protein. The sample lists roughly 330,000 distinct CDR3 sequences, about 91% occurring once. Sequencing was done on a sample of CD4+ T cells from PBMCs. This TCR came from a human donor with multiple sclerosis. The chain is built from TRBV23-1 and TRBJ2-2; D gene ambiguous. TRBV23-1 is filed as an ORF, its function uncertain. CDR3 residues: CASYVGGELFF. CDR3 coding DNA: TGCGCCAGTTACGTTGGCGGGGAGCTGTTTTTT.